A single sample is the source of the 2 T cell receptor beta chains below, sequenced in a study of T cells after yellow fever vaccination. TCRdb processed the 5' RACE reads anew with MiXCR; each CDR3 protein has one entry. The table has approximately 300,000 distinct CDR3 sequences, approximately 11% seen once. The material was CD4+ T cells sorted from PBMCs, obtained 45 days after the yellow fever booster vaccination. The receptor set was obtained from a man younger than 30 who received the YFV17D yellow fever vaccine.

The chain carries TRBV28 and TRBJ2-5, with a possible D match to TRBD2 (6 bases). Looked up from germline, CDR1 is MDHEN and CDR2 is SYDVKM. This CDR3 spans 14 amino acids. V was cut by 7 bases and J by 3 bases, with 15 bases left in between. DNA of the CDR3: TGTGCCAGCATGCTCGCGGGGCGGGAAGAGACCCAGTACTTC. Amino acids: CASMLAGREETQYF.

The genes are TRBV21-1 and TRBJ2-4; the D call TRBD2 from the table was never checked on the DNA. TRBV21-1 has pseudogene status. The CDR3 is 15 residues long. The CDR3 DNA sequence: TGTGCCAGCAGCAAAGAGGCAGGTGAGGGAAACATTCAGTACTTC. Its protein product is CASSKEAGEGNIQYF.